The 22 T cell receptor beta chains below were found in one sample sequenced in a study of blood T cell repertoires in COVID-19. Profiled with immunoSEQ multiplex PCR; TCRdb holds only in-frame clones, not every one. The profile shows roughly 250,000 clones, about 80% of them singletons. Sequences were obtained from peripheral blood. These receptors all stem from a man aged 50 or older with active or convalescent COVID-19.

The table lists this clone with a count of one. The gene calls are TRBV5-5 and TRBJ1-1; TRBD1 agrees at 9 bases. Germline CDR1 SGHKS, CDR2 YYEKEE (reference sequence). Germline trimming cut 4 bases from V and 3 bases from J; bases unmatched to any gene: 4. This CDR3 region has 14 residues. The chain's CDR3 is CASSVGTGHTEAFF. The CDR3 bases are TGTGCCAGCAGCGTCGGGACAGGGCACACTGAAGCTTTCTTT. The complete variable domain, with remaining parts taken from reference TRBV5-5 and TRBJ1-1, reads DAGVTQSPTHLIKTRGQQVTLRCSPISGHKSVSWYQQVLGQGPQFIFQYYEKEERGRGNFPDRFSARQFPNYSSELNVNALLLGDSALYLCASSVGTGHTEAFFGQGTRLTVV.

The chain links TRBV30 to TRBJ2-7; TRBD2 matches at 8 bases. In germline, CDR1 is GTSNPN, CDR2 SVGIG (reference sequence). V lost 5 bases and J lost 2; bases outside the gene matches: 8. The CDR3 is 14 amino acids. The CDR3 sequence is CAWSPLLAAYEQYF. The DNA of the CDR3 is TGTGCCTGGTCCCCCTTACTAGCGGCCTACGAGCAGTACTTC.

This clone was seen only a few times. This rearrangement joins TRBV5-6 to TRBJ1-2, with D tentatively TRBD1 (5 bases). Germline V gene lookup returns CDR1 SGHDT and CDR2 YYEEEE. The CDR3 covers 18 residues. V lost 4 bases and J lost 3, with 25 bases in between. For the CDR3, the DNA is TGTGCCAGCAGCCTGCTTGGGGACGGCATTAGGAGGGACTATGGCTACACCTTC. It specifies CASSLLGDGIRRDYGYTF.

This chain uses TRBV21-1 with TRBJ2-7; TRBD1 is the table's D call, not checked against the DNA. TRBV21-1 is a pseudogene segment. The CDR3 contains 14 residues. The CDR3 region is CASSKVQNSYEQYF. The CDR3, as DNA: TGTGCCAGCAGCAAAGTCCAGAACTCCTACGAGCAGTACTTC.

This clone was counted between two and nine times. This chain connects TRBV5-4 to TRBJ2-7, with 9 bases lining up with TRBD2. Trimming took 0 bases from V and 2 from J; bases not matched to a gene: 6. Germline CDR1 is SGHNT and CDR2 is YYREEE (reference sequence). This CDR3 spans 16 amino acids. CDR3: CASSLGLAGAPYEQYF. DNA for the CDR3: TGTGCCAGCAGCTTGGGGTTAGCGGGGGCCCCCTACGAGCAGTACTTC. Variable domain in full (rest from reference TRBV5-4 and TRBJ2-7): ETGVTQSPTHLIKTRGQQVTLRCSSQSGHNTVSWYQQALGQGPQFIFQYYREEENGRGNFPPRFSGLQFPNYSSELNVNALELDDSALYLCASSLGLAGAPYEQYFGPGTRLTVT.

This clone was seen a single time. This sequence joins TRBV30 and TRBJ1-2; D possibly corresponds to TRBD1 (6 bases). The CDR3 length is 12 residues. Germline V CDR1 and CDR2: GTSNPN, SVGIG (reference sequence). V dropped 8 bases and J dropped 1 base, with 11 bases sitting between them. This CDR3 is CAGGRLNYGYTF. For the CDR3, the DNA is TGTGCCGGGGGGCGGCTTAACTATGGCTACACCTTC.

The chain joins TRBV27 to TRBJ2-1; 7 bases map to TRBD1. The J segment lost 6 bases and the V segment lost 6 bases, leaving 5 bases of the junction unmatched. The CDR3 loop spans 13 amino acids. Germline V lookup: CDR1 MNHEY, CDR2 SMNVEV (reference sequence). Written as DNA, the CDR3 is TGTGCCAGCAGAAGGACAGGCCTCAATGAGCAGTTCTTC. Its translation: CASRRTGLNEQFF.

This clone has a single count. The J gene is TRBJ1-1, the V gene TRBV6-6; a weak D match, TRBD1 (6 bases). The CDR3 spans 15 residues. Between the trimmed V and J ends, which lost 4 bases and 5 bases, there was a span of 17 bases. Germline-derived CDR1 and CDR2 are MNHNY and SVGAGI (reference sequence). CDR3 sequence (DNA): TGTGCCAGCAGTTGGGACCTCTCAGGGGATACTGAAGCTTTCTTT. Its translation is CASSWDLSGDTEAFF.

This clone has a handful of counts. This CDR3 reads CASSWGLGEDTEAFF. In DNA, the CDR3 is TGTGCCAGCAGCTGGGGACTGGGAGAGGACACTGAAGCTTTCTTT. The chain recombines TRBV7-6 with TRBJ1-1, with D possibly being TRBD1 (5 bases). The CDR3 runs to 15 residues. V lost 4 bases and J lost 3, with 15 bases in between. CDR1 is SGHVS and CDR2 is FNYEAQ in the germline V gene. Complete variable domain (other parts from reference TRBV7-6 and TRBJ1-1): GAGVSQSPRYKVTKRGQDVALRCDPISGHVSLYWYRQALGQGPEFLTYFNYEAQQDKSGLPNDRFSAERPEGSISTLTIQRTEQRDSAMYRCASSWGLGEDTEAFFGQGTRLTVV.

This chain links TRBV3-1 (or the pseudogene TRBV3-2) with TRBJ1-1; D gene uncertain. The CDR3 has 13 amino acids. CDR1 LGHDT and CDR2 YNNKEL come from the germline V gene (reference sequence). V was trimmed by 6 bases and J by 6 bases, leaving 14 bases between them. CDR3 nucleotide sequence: TGTGCCAGCAGTCGTAGAGTGGGCGCTGAAGCTTTCTTT. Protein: CASSRRVGAEAFF.

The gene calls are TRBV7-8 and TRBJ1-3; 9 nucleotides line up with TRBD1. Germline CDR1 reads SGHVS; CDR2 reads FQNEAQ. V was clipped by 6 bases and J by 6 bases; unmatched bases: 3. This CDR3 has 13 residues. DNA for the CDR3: TGTGCCAGCAGTACAGGGGGCGTAAACACCATATATTTT. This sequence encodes CASSTGGVNTIYF.

CDR3 residues: CASSQIGGVTGLRTYEQYF. The CDR3 DNA follows: TGTGCCAGCAGCCAAATCGGGGGTGTAACAGGCCTTCGCACCTACGAGCAGTACTTC. The V call is TRBV3-1 (or the pseudogene TRBV3-2), the J call TRBJ2-7; a weak D match, TRBD2 (6 bases). Per the germline V gene, CDR1 is LGHDT and CDR2 is YNNKEL (reference sequence). The V and J ends lost 2 bases and 2 bases respectively, with 25 bases between them. The CDR3 covers 19 residues.

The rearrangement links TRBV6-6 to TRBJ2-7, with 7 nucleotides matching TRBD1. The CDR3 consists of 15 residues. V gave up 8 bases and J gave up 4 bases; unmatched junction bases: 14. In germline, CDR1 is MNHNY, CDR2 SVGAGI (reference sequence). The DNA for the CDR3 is TGTGCCAGCCGGGCTGAAGGGGGCCTTAGTTACGAGCAGTACTTC. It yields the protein CASRAEGGLSYEQYF.

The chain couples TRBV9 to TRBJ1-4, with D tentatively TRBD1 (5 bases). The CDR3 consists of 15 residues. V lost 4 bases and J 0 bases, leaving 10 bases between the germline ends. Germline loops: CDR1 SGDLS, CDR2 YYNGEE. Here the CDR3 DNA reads TGTGCCAGCAGCTTCTCAGGGTCAACTAATGAAAAACTGTTTTTT. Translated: CASSFSGSTNEKLFF.

This CDR3 is CASSLGTGGSPLHF. The CDR3 region has the DNA TGTGCCAGCAGCCTCGGGACAGGGGGGTCACCCCTCCACTTT. The chain carries TRBV5-6 and TRBJ1-6; 11 nucleotides line up with TRBD1. CDR1 and CDR2 from the germline V gene are SGHDT and YYEEEE. The CDR3 is 14 residues long. The V and J ends lost 4 bases and 10 bases, in that order; junction bases with no gene match: 4.

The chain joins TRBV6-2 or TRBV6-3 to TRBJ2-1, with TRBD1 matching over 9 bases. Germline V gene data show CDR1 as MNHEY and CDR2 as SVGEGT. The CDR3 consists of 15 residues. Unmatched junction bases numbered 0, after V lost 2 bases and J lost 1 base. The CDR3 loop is CASSYGTGSYNEQFF. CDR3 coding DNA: TGTGCCAGCAGTTACGGGACAGGGTCCTACAATGAGCAGTTCTTC.

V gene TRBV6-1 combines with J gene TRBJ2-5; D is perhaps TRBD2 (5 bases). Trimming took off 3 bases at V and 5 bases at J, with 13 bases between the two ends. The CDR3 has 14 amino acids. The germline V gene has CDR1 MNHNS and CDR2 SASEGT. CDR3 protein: CASSEAGVWETQYF. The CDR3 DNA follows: TGTGCCAGCAGTGAGGCCGGGGTTTGGGAGACCCAGTACTTC.

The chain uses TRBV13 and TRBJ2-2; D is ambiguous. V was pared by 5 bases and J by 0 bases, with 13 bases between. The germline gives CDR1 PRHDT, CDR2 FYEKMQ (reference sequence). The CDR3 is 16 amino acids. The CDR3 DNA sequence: TGTGCCAGCAGCCCACCGATGGGCGCGAACACCGGGGAGCTGTTTTTT. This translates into CASSPPMGANTGELFF.

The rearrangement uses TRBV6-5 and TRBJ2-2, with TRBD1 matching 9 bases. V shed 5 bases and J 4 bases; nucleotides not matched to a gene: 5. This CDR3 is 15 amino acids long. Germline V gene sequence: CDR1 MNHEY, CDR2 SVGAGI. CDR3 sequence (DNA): TGTGCCAGCAGTCCCCGACAGGGGGGCACCGGGGAGCTGTTTTTT. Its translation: CASSPRQGGTGELFF.

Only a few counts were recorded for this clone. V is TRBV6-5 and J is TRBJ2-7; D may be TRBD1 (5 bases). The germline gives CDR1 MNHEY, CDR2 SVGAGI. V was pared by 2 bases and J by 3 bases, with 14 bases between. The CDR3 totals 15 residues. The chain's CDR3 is CASSYGALPFYEQYF. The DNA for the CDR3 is TGTGCCAGCAGTTACGGGGCCCTCCCCTTCTACGAGCAGTACTTC.

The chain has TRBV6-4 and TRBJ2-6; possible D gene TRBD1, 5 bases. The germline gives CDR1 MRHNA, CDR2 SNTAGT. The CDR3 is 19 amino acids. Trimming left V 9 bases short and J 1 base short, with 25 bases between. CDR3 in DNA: TGTGCCAGTAAGGGGTGGAATGGCCGAACCTCATCTGGGGCCAACGTCCTGACTTTC. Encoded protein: CASKGWNGRTSSGANVLTF.

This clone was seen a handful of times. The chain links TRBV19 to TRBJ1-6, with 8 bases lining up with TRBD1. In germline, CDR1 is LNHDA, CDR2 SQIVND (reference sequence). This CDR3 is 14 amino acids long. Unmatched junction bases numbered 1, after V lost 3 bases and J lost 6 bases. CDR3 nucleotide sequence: TGTGCCAGTAGTATCAGGGGGCCTAATTCACCCCTCCACTTT. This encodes CASSIRGPNSPLHF.